This T cell receptor beta chain is drawn from a study of cytomegalovirus exposure and HLA in healthy donors. Of note for this clone: Its antigen is unknown.

The study, taken as a whole, reports: For presence/absence analyses, sequencing depth was assumed to be roughly uniform across donors.

Germline V gene lookup returns CDR1 MNHEY and CDR2 SVGAGI. The ends were cut back, 5 bases at V and 7 bases at J, with 14 bases in the middle. This CDR3 is 13 amino acids long. In the PCR, 60 Vbeta and 13 Jbeta primers were used. Clones were sequenced by immunoSEQ multiplex PCR, and TCRdb holds only the in-frame ones, with some missing. This table has hundreds of thousands of clones, about 80% appearing once. Sequencing was done on a sample of PBMCs. This sequence was found in a woman in her thirties or forties in good health and CMV-seronegative. The rearrangement uses TRBV6-5 and TRBJ1-2, with D unresolved. The CDR3 reads CASSPGPAGGYTF. In DNA, the CDR3 is TGTGCCAGCAGTCCCGGACCGGCGGGTGGCTACACCTTC.